The 21 T cell receptor beta chains listed next were all sequenced from one sample in a study of OX40 agonist ivuxolimab in advanced cancers. Assay used: immunoSEQ multiplex PCR; TCRdb lists only in-frame clones, some missing. This table has some 46,000 clones, 70% to 90% appearing once. Source: CD4+ or CD8+ T cells sorted from blood, taken in a trial of the OX40 agonist ivuxolimab. The origin of the receptors is an adult with an advanced solid tumor such as melanoma, head and neck, liver or kidney cancer.

The chain is built from TRBV2 and TRBJ1-5, with TRBD1 matching over 10 bases. The V and J ends lost 7 bases and 1 base, in that order; junction bases with no gene match: 7. The CDR3 has 16 amino acids. CDR1 and CDR2 from the germline V gene are SNHLY and FYNNEI. The CDR3 spells CASTDWTGGSNQPQHF. CDR3 in DNA: TGTGCCAGCACTGACTGGACAGGGGGAAGCAATCAGCCCCAGCATTTT. The full variable domain, rest sourced from reference TRBV2 and TRBJ1-5, is EPEVTQTPSHQVTQMGQEVILRCVPISNHLYFYWYRQILGQKVEFLVSFYNNEISEKSEIFDDQFSVERPDGSNFTLKIRSTKLEDSAMYFCASTDWTGGSNQPQHFGDGTRLSIL.

This clone was seen once. The chain joins TRBV11-3 to TRBJ2-3; D gene ambiguous. The CDR3 loop spans 17 amino acids. V dropped 0 bases and J dropped 4 bases, with 17 bases sitting between them. CDR1 SGHNT and CDR2 YENEEA come from the germline V gene. The CDR3: CASSLDDTGAWADTQYF. The CDR3 nucleotides read TGTGCCAGCAGCTTAGATGATACTGGAGCATGGGCAGATACGCAGTATTTT. Full variable domain (outside the CDR3, taken from reference TRBV11-3 and TRBJ2-3): EAGVVQSPRYKIIEKKQPVAFWCNPISGHNTLYWYLQNLGQGPELLIRYENEEAVDDSQLPKDRFSAERLKGVDSTLKIQPAELGDSAVYLCASSLDDTGAWADTQYFGPGTRLTVL.

This clone was seen once. The genes are TRBV7-2 and TRBJ2-1; 8 nucleotides align to TRBD2. CDR3 length: 13 amino acids. The J segment lost 7 bases and the V segment lost 6 bases, leaving 5 bases of the junction unmatched. CDR1 SGHTA and CDR2 FQGNSA come from the germline V gene. DNA for the CDR3: TGTGCCAGCAGTTACGGACTAGCAAATGAGCAGTTCTTC. Translated: CASSYGLANEQFF.

The J gene is TRBJ1-4, the V gene TRBV27; D is uncertain. The germline CDR1 and CDR2 sequences are MNHEY and SMNVEV (reference sequence). The CDR3 is 15 amino acids. Trimming shortened V by 6 bases and J by 0 bases, and 11 bases separated the two germline ends. CDR3 DNA sequence: TGTGCCAGCAGAACACTAGGCCCAACTAATGAAAAACTGTTTTTT. Protein: CASRTLGPTNEKLFF.

The J gene is TRBJ1-5, the V gene TRBV19, with 9 bases identical to TRBD1. This CDR3 contains 15 residues. V shed 7 bases, J shed 3 bases, and the junction held 7 bases outside the gene matches. Germline-derived CDR1 and CDR2 are LNHDA and SQIVND (reference sequence). CDR3 region: CASTPTGGVNQPQHF. In nucleotides, the CDR3 is TGTGCCAGTACCCCGACAGGGGGTGTCAATCAGCCCCAGCATTTT.

V and J are TRBV30 and TRBJ2-7; 8 bases match TRBD1. Germline CDR1 GTSNPN, CDR2 SVGIG (reference sequence). The J segment lost 6 bases and the V segment lost 2 bases, leaving 6 bases of the junction unmatched. CDR3 length equals 13 residues. CDR3 nucleotides: TGTGCCTGGAGTTGGGACAGGACGCGCGAGCAGTACTTC. Its translation: CAWSWDRTREQYF. Full variable domain (outside the CDR3, taken from reference TRBV30 and TRBJ2-7): SQTIHQWPATLVQPVGSPLSLECTVEGTSNPNLYWYRQAAGRGLQLLFYSVGIGQISSEVPQNLSASRPQDRQFILSSKKLLLSDSGFYLCAWSWDRTREQYFGPGTRLTVT.

The chain recombines TRBV4-3 with TRBJ2-5; a possible D gene is TRBD1 (7 bases). The CDR3 is made up of 15 amino acids. The V end was cut by 4 bases, the J end by 4 bases, with 16 bases between. Germline V gene sequence: CDR1 LGHNA, CDR2 YSLEER. In DNA form, the CDR3 reads TGCGCCAGCAGCCTCACCCCAGGGGGAGGAGAGACCCAGTACTTC. Amino acids: CASSLTPGGGETQYF.

The V gene is TRBV9, the J gene TRBJ2-2; 8 bases agree with TRBD2. The junction had 7 bases not matched to a gene; V was cut back by 1 base and J by 5 bases. CDR3 length: 16 amino acids. Germline values: CDR1 SGDLS, CDR2 YYNGEE. The CDR3 DNA is TGTGCCAGCAGCGTACCCGGGGGGGCGGTGACCGGGGAGCTGTTTTTT. The encoded protein is CASSVPGGAVTGELFF.

The chain is built from TRBV9 and TRBJ2-5, with TRBD1 identical over 7 bases. The V segment lost 0 bases and the J segment 9 bases; nucleotides outside the gene matches: 8. CDR3 length equals 14 residues. CDR1 and CDR2 from the germline V gene are SGDLS and YYNGEE. Here the CDR3 DNA reads TGTGCCAGCAGCGTAGGCGAAGGGGGCTCGGCCCAGTACTTC. This encodes CASSVGEGGSAQYF.

This clone came up once. The gene calls are TRBV19 and TRBJ2-7; possibly TRBD2 for D (5 bases). V lost 9 bases and J lost 2, with 14 bases in between. The CDR3 loop spans 13 amino acids. Germline lookup yields CDR1 LNHDA and CDR2 SQIVND (reference sequence). The CDR3 nucleotides read TGTGCCAGCAGCCCGGGGTTGACCTACGAGCAGTACTTC. This sequence encodes CASSPGLTYEQYF.

V gene TRBV16 combines with J gene TRBJ1-4, with 9 bases identical to TRBD1. CDR1 is KGHSY and CDR2 is FQNENV in the germline V gene. CDR3 length: 15 amino acids. J was trimmed by 5 bases and V by 4 bases; bases with no gene match: 5. In nucleotides, the CDR3 is TGTGCCAGCAGCCTACAGGGACAGGGAAATGAAAAACTGTTTTTT. It codes for CASSLQGQGNEKLFF.

DNA of the CDR3: TGTGCCAGCAGCGTAAGGGTCCAGGATAGCGGGAGGGACAATGAGCAGTTCTTC. This encodes CASSVRVQDSGRDNEQFF. The chain joins TRBV9 to TRBJ2-1, with 11 bases identical to TRBD2. CDR3 length: 18 amino acids. Germline CDR1 is SGDLS and CDR2 is YYNGEE. Unmatched junction bases numbered 11, after V lost 1 base and J lost 5 bases.

This chain uses TRBV9 with TRBJ2-1; 9 bases match TRBD1. V lost 0 bases to trimming and J lost 7 bases; unmatched junction nucleotides: 5. Looked up from germline, CDR1 is SGDLS and CDR2 is YYNGEE. CDR3 length: 15 amino acids. CDR3 coding DNA: TGTGCCAGCAGCGTAGCACAGGGGGCGCTTAATGAGCAGTTCTTC. This translates into CASSVAQGALNEQFF.

This clone is a singleton in its sample. The chain couples TRBV6-4 to TRBJ2-2, with a possible D match to TRBD1 (7 bases). The CDR3 contains 17 residues. V was clipped by 3 bases and J by 1 base, with 15 bases between them. Germline CDR1 and CDR2: MRHNA and SNTAGT. The DNA for the CDR3 is TGTGCCAGCAGTGATGGGGGGACAGCGGAGAACACCGGGGAGCTGTTTTTT. Translated: CASSDGGTAENTGELFF.

V usage is TRBV11-2 and J usage is TRBJ2-3; 8 bases agree with TRBD2. The CDR3 is made up of 16 amino acids. The V segment lost 4 bases and the J segment 1 base; nucleotides outside the gene matches: 7. The germline CDR1 and CDR2 sequences are SGHAT and FQNNGV. DNA for the CDR3: TGTGCCAGCAGCTCCTCGGGGGGGCAGGGCACAGATACGCAGTATTTT. Amino acids: CASSSSGGQGTDTQYF.

The table lists this clone with a count of one. The chain is built from TRBV11-1 and TRBJ1-2; D not resolved. Germline loops: CDR1 SGHAT, CDR2 FQDESV (reference sequence). The CDR3 contains 14 residues. Trimming pared 4 bases from V and 1 base from J, leaving 10 bases between. The CDR3 sequence is CASSSKDGNYGYTF. For the CDR3, the DNA is TGTGCCAGCAGCTCAAAGGACGGTAACTATGGCTACACCTTC.

The chain links TRBV9 to TRBJ2-5; tentative D call: TRBD2 (7 bases). The germline gives CDR1 SGDLS, CDR2 YYNGEE. The V and J ends lost 1 base and 2 bases respectively, with 12 bases between them. The CDR3 is 15 residues long. CDR3 sequence: CASSVRGGPQETQYF. The CDR3 bases are TGTGCCAGCAGCGTACGCGGGGGCCCGCAAGAGACCCAGTACTTC.

The V and J genes are TRBV15 and TRBJ1-2, with D perhaps matching TRBD1 (6 bases). This CDR3 is 14 amino acids long. V gave up 1 base and J gave up 4 bases, with 10 bases separating them. From germline, CDR1 is LNHNV and CDR2 YYDKDF (reference sequence). The chain's CDR3 is CATSRVGAIYGYTF. As DNA, the CDR3 is TGTGCCACCAGCAGAGTGGGGGCTATCTATGGCTACACCTTC.

The chain combines TRBV4-2 with TRBJ1-2, with 10 bases identical to TRBD1. Trimming at V came to 0 bases and at J to 5 bases, leaving 3 bases not matched to a gene. The germline V gene encodes CDR1 LGHNA and CDR2 YNFKEQ. This CDR3 has 15 amino acids. CDR3 in amino acids: CASSQETGGAYGYTF. CDR3 bases: TGTGCCAGCAGCCAAGAGACAGGGGGCGCTTATGGCTACACCTTC.

The J gene is TRBJ1-2, the V gene TRBV29-1, with D unclear. CDR1 is SQVTM, CDR2 ANQGSEA, per germline. Trimming pared 4 bases from V and 7 bases from J, leaving 16 bases between. There are 13 residues in the CDR3. The CDR3: CSVVREGLSGYTF. The CDR3 region has the DNA TGCAGCGTTGTAAGGGAGGGTTTGAGTGGCTACACCTTC. Complete variable domain (other parts from reference TRBV29-1 and TRBJ1-2): SAVISQKPSRDICQRGTSLTIQCQVDSQVTMMFWYRQQPGQSLTLIATANQGSEATYESGFVIDKFPISRPNLTFSTLTVSNMSPEDSSIYLCSVVREGLSGYTFGSGTRLTVV.

This clone was counted between two and nine times. The CDR3 here is CASSILQGSGAFF. The CDR3 DNA reads as TGTGCCAGCAGTATACTACAGGGGAGTGGAGCTTTCTTT. This chain links TRBV28 with TRBJ1-1, with 7 bases aligning to TRBD1. Germline CDR1 and CDR2: MDHEN and SYDVKM. V gave up 5 bases and J gave up 10 bases; unmatched junction bases: 10. The CDR3 runs to 13 residues. Variable domain in full (rest from reference TRBV28 and TRBJ1-1): DVKVTQSSRYLVKRTGEKVFLECVQDMDHENMFWYRQDPGLGLRLIYFSYDVKMKEKGDIPEGYSVSREKKERFSLILESASTNQTSMYLCASSILQGSGAFFGQGTRLTVV.